Included here is one T cell receptor (beta chain) sequence, with context. Its antigen is undetermined. Sequenced by immunoSEQ multiplex PCR; TCRdb stores in-frame clones only, minus some. This sample yields tens of thousands of clones, of which 70% to 90% are seen a single time; approximately 10% belongs to the top ten. These data belong to a study of OX40 agonist ivuxolimab in advanced cancers. Study context: Dose-escalation patients were diagnosed with hepatocellular carcinoma, melanoma, renal cell cancer or head and neck cancer. Participants, 65% to 85% male, averaged approximately 56 years of age, ranging from roughly 23 to 90.

Trimming shortened V by 11 bases and J by 7 bases, and 23 bases separated the two germline ends. The CDR3 spans 14 residues. Germline V gene data show CDR1 as MNHEY and CDR2 as SVGAGI. Study findings and constraints: Relatively little clonal expansion, among the lowest observed, appeared in partial responders at 0.1-3.0 mg/kg. Researchers did not determine the expanded peripheral T cells' antigen specificity.

Specimen: CD4+ or CD8+ T cells sorted from blood, collected in a trial of the OX40 agonist ivuxolimab. The genes are TRBV6-5 and TRBJ1-2; the D is unclear. This clonotype originated in an adult with an advanced solid tumor such as melanoma, head and neck, liver or kidney cancer. CDR3 in amino acids: CAGSKRERYGGYTF. Written as DNA, the CDR3 is TGTGCCGGCTCGAAACGGGAGCGGTATGGTGGCTACACCTTC.